In this sample, the clone carrying this T cell receptor beta chain turned up once. This sample is drawn from a study of blood T cell repertoires in COVID-19. Study as a whole: Samples of COVID-19 (acute and convalescent) were obtained from the United States, Italy and Spain. The cDNA or gDNA used as material had been derived from T cells, B-cell-depleted T cells, or PBMCs.

Methods used by the authors: How many nucleated cells were present was estimated from reference gene primer amplification. Assay used: immunoSEQ multiplex PCR; TCRdb lists only in-frame clones, some missing. V, J and clone size are those of that table, while D and trimming were read from the DNA. The table has over 200,000 clones, about 83% seen once; the top ten hold 2% to 3%. Germline CDR1 reads SGDLS; CDR2 reads YYNGEE. V was cut by 0 bases and J by 5 bases, with 11 bases left in between. There are 15 residues in the CDR3. The V gene is TRBV9, the J gene TRBJ2-2, with D possibly matching TRBD1 (5 bases). This receptor was identified in a woman aged 40 to 50 with active or convalescent COVID-19. The sample comprised peripheral blood. The DNA of the CDR3 is TGTGCCAGCAGCGTAGACCAACAGGAGACCGGGGAGCTGTTTTTT. Its translation is CASSVDQQETGELFF.